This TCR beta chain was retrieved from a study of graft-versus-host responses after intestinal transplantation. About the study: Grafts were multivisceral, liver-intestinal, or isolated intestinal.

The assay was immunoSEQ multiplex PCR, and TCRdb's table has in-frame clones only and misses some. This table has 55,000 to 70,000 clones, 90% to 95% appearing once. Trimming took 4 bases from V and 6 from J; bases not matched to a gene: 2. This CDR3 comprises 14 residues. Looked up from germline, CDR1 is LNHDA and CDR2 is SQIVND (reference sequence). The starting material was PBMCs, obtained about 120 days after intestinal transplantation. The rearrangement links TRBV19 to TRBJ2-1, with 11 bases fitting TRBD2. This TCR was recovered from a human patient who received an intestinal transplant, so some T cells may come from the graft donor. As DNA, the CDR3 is TGTGCCAGTAGTACGGGACTAGCGGCCAATGAGCAGTTCTTC. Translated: CASSTGLAANEQFF.